This T cell receptor (beta chain) originates from a study of CD8 T cells in Susac syndrome. Turning to the study itself: Patients with Susac syndrome were therapy-naive, taking corticosteroids, with some also receiving intravenous immunoglobulin, or taking intravenous immunoglobulin alone at the time their blood was drawn.

The CDR3 sequence is 13 residues long. The junction had 7 bases not matched to a gene; V was cut back by 6 bases and J by 5 bases. Per the germline V gene, CDR1 is MNHEY and CDR2 is SVGAGI. RNA in amounts of roughly 0.5 to 1 ug was reverse transcribed with random hexamers. Each CDR3 protein is one row after TCRdb ran MiXCR on the immunoSEQ multiplex PCR reads. The sample has approximately 210,000 distinct CDR3 sequences; about 95% are singletons. The chain uses TRBV6-5 and TRBJ2-7, with TRBD1 matching over 7 bases. This clonotype was sampled from a human donor with Susac syndrome. Material: CD4+ T cells from PBMCs. In DNA, the CDR3 is TGTGCCAGCAGGCCGACAGGGTTGAACGAGCAGTACTTC. Translating gives CASRPTGLNEQYF.